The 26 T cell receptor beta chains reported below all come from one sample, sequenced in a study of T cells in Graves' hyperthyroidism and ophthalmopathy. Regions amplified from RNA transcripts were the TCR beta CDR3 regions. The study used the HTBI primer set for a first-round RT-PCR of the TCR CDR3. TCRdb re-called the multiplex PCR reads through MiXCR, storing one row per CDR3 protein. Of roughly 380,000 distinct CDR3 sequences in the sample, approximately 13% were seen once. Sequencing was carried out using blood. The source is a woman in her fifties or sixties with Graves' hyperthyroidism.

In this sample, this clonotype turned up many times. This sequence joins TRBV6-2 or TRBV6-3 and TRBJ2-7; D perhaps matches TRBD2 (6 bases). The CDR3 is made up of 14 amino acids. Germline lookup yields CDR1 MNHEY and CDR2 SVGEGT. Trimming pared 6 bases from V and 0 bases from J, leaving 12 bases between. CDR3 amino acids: CASRRLVVSYEQYF. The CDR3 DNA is TGTGCCAGCAGAAGACTAGTGGTCTCCTACGAGCAGTACTTC.

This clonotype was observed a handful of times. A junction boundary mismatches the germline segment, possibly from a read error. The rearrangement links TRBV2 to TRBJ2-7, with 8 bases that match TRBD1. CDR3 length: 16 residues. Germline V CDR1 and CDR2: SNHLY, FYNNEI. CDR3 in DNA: TGTGCCAGCGGTGAATCTAAGGACAGGGAAGGCTACGAGCAGTACTTC. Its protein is CASGESKDREGYEQYF. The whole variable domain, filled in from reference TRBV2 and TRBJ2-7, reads EPEVTQTPSHQVTQMGQEVILRCVPISNHLYFYWYRQILGQKVEFLVSFYNNEISEKSEIFDDQFSVERPDGSNFTLKIRSTKLEDSAMYFCASGESKDREGYEQYFGPGTRLTVT.

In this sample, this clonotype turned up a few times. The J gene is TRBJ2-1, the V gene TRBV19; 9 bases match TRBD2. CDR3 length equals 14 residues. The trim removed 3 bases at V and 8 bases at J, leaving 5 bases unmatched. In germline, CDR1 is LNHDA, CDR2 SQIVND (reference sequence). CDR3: CASSMREGGYEQFF. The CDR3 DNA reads TGTGCCAGTAGTATGCGGGAGGGCGGCTATGAGCAGTTCTTC.

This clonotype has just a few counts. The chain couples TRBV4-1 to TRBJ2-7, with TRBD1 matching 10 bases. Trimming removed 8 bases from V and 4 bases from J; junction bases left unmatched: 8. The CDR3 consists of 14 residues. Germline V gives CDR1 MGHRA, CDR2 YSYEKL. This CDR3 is CASAPGQGKYEQYF. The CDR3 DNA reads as TGCGCCAGCGCCCCGGGACAGGGGAAGTACGAGCAGTACTTC.

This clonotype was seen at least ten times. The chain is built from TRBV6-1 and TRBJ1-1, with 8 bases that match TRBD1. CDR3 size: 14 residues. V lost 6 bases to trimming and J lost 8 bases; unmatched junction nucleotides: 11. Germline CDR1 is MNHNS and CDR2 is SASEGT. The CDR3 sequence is CASSADRGHFEAFF. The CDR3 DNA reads TGTGCCAGCAGCGCCGACAGGGGCCACTTCGAAGCTTTCTTT.

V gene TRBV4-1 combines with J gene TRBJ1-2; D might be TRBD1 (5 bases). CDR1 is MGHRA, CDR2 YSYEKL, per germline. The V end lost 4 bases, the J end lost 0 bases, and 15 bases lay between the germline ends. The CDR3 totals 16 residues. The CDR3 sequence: CASSPRRGEANYGYTF. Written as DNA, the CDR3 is TGCGCCAGCAGCCCCAGGCGGGGCGAGGCTAACTATGGCTACACCTTC.

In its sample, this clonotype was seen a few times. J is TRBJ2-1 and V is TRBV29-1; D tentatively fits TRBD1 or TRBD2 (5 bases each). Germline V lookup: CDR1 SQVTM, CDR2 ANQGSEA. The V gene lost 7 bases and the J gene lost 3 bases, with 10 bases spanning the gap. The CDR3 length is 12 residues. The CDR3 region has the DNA TGCAGCGAGGGACGCGGCTACAATGAGCAGTTCTTC. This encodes CSEGRGYNEQFF.

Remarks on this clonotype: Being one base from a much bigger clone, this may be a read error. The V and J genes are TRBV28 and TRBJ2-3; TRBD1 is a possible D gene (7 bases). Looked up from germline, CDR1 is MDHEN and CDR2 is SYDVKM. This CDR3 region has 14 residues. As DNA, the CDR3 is TGTGCCAGCAGCACAGGAGGGGGCACAGATACGCGGTATTTT. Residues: CASSTGGGTDTRYF.

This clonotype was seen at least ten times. CDR3 nucleotide sequence: TGTGCCAGCAGTTTTCGCCTAGCGGACAATGAGCAGTTCTTC. Protein sequence: CASSFRLADNEQFF. V usage is TRBV12-3 or TRBV12-4 and J usage is TRBJ2-1; 7 bases align to TRBD2. V dropped 3 bases and J dropped 5; count of bases not matched to a gene: 4. The CDR3 has 14 amino acids.

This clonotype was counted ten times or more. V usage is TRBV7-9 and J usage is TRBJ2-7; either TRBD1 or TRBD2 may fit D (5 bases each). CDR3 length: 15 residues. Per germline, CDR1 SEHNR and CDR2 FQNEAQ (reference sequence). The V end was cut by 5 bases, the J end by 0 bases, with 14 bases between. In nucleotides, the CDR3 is TGTGCCAGCAGCCTAGGGTGGGACGTCTCCTACGAGCAGTACTTC. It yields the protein CASSLGWDVSYEQYF. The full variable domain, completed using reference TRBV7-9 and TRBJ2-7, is DTGVSQNPRHKITKRGQNVTFRCDPISEHNRLYWYRQTLGQGPEFLTYFQNEAQLEKSRLLSDRFSAERPKGSFSTLEIQRTEQGDSAMYLCASSLGWDVSYEQYFGPGTRLTVT.

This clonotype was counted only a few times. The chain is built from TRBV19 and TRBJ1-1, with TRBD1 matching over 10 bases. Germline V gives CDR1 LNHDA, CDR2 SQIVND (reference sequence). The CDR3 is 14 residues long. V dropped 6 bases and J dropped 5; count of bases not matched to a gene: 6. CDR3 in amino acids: CASRFDRGRTEAFF. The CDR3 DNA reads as TGTGCCAGTAGATTTGACAGGGGGCGGACTGAAGCTTTCTTT.

In nucleotides, the CDR3 is TGTGCCAGCAGTCGGAACCAGGGGGCTTACAATGAGCAGTTCTTC. Residues: CASSRNQGAYNEQFF. The rearrangement uses TRBV6-1 and TRBJ2-1; 8 positions agree with TRBD1. With V trimmed by 5 bases and J by 4 bases, 7 bases remained unmatched. Germline V gene lookup returns CDR1 MNHNS and CDR2 SASEGT. The CDR3 covers 15 residues.

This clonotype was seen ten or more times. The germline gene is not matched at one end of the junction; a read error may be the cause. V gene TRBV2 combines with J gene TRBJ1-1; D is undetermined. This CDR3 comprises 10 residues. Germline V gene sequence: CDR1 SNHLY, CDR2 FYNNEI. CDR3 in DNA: TGTGCCAGCCTGAATACTGAAGCTTTCTTT. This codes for CASLNTEAFF. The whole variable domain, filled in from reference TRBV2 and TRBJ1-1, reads EPEVTQTPSHQVTQMGQEVILRCVPISNHLYFYWYRQILGQKVEFLVSFYNNEISEKSEIFDDQFSVERPDGSNFTLKIRSTKLEDSAMYFCASLNTEAFFGQGTRLTVV.

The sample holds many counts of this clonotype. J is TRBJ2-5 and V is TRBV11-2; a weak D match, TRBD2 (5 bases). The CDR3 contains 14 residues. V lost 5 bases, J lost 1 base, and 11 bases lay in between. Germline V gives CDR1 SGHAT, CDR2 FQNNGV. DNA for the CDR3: TGTGCCAGCAGCCTCGGGAATCCCCAAGAGACCCAGTACTTC. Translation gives CASSLGNPQETQYF.

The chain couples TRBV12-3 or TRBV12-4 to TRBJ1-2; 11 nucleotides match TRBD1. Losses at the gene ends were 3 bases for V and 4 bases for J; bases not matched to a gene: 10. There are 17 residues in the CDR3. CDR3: CASSFGTGGPLSYGYTF. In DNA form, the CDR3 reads TGTGCCAGCAGTTTTGGGACAGGGGGGCCCCTTAGCTATGGCTACACCTTC.

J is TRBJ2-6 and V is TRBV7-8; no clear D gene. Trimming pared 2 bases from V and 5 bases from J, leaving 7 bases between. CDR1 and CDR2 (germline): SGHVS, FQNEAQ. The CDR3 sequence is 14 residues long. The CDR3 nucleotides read TGTGCCAGCAGCTTATCGGAGTGGGCCAACGTCCTGACTTTC. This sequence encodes CASSLSEWANVLTF.

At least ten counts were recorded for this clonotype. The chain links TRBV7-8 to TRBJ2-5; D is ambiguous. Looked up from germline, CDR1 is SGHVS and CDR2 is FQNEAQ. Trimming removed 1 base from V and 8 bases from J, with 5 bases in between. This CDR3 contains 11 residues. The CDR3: CASSLGGTQYF. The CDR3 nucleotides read TGTGCCAGCAGCTTAGGCGGAACCCAGTACTTC.

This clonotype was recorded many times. The CDR3 bases are TGTGCCAGCAGCTTAGTCAGCAGGGGAGGTCAGCCCCAGCATTTT. Protein: CASSLVSRGGQPQHF. This rearrangement joins TRBV7-8 to TRBJ1-5; possible D gene TRBD1, 6 bases. V lost 1 base and J lost 6, with 13 bases in between. This CDR3 comprises 15 residues. In germline, CDR1 is SGHVS, CDR2 FQNEAQ.

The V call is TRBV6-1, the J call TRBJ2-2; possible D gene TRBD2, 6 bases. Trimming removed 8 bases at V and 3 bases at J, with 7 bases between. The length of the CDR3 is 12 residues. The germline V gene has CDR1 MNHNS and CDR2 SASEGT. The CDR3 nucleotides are TGTGCCAGCGGGAGGCACACCGGGGAGCTGTTTTTT. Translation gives CASGRHTGELFF.

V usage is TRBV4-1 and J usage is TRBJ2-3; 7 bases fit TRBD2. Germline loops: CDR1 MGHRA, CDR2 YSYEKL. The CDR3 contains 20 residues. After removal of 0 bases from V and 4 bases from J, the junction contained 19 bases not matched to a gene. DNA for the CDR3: TGCGCCAGCAGCCAAGAATTTTCCCCCCTAGCGGAGTGGGTGGCAGATACGCAGTATTTT. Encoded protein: CASSQEFSPLAEWVADTQYF.

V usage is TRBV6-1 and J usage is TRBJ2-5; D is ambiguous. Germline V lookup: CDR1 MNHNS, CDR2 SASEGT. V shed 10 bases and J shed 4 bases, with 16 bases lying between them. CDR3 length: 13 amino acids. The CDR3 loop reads CATNVRGVETQYF. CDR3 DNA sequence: TGTGCCACCAATGTACGAGGTGTAGAGACCCAGTACTTC.

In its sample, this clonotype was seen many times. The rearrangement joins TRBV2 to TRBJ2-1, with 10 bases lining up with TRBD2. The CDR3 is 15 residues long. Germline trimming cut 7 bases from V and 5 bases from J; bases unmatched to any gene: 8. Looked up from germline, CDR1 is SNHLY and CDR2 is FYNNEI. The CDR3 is CASTEAGGPDNEQFF. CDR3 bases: TGTGCCAGCACAGAAGCGGGAGGGCCCGACAATGAGCAGTTCTTC. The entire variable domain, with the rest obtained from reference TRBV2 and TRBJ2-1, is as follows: EPEVTQTPSHQVTQMGQEVILRCVPISNHLYFYWYRQILGQKVEFLVSFYNNEISEKSEIFDDQFSVERPDGSNFTLKIRSTKLEDSAMYFCASTEAGGPDNEQFFGPGTRLTVL.

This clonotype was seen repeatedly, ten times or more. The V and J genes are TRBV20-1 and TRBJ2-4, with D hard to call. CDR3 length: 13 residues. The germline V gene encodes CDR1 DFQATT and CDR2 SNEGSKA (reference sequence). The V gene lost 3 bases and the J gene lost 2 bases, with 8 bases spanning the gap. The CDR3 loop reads CSARVYSKNIQYF. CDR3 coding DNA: TGCAGTGCTAGGGTTTATTCCAAAAACATTCAGTACTTC.

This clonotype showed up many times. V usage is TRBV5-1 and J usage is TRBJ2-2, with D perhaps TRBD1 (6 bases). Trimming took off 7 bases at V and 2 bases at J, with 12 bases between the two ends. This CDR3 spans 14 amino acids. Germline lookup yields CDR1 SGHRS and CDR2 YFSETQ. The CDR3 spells CASSGGGNTGELFF. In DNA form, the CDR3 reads TGCGCCAGCTCTGGGGGCGGAAACACCGGGGAGCTGTTTTTT.

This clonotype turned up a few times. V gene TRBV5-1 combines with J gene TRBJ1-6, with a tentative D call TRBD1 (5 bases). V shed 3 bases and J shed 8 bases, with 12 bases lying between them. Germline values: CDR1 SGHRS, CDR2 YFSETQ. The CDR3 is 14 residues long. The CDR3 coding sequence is TGCGCCAGCAGCTACACGGGGCGGGATTCACCCCTCCACTTT. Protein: CASSYTGRDSPLHF.

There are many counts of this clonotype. CDR3 loop: CAWLRTNPSYEQYF. CDR3 DNA sequence: TGTGCCTGGTTAAGGACGAACCCCTCCTACGAGCAGTACTTC. This chain links TRBV30 with TRBJ2-7; no clear D gene. The CDR3 sequence is 14 residues long. Germline V gene data show CDR1 as GTSNPN and CDR2 as SVGIG (reference sequence). The V gene lost 5 bases and the J gene lost 0 bases, with 14 bases spanning the gap.